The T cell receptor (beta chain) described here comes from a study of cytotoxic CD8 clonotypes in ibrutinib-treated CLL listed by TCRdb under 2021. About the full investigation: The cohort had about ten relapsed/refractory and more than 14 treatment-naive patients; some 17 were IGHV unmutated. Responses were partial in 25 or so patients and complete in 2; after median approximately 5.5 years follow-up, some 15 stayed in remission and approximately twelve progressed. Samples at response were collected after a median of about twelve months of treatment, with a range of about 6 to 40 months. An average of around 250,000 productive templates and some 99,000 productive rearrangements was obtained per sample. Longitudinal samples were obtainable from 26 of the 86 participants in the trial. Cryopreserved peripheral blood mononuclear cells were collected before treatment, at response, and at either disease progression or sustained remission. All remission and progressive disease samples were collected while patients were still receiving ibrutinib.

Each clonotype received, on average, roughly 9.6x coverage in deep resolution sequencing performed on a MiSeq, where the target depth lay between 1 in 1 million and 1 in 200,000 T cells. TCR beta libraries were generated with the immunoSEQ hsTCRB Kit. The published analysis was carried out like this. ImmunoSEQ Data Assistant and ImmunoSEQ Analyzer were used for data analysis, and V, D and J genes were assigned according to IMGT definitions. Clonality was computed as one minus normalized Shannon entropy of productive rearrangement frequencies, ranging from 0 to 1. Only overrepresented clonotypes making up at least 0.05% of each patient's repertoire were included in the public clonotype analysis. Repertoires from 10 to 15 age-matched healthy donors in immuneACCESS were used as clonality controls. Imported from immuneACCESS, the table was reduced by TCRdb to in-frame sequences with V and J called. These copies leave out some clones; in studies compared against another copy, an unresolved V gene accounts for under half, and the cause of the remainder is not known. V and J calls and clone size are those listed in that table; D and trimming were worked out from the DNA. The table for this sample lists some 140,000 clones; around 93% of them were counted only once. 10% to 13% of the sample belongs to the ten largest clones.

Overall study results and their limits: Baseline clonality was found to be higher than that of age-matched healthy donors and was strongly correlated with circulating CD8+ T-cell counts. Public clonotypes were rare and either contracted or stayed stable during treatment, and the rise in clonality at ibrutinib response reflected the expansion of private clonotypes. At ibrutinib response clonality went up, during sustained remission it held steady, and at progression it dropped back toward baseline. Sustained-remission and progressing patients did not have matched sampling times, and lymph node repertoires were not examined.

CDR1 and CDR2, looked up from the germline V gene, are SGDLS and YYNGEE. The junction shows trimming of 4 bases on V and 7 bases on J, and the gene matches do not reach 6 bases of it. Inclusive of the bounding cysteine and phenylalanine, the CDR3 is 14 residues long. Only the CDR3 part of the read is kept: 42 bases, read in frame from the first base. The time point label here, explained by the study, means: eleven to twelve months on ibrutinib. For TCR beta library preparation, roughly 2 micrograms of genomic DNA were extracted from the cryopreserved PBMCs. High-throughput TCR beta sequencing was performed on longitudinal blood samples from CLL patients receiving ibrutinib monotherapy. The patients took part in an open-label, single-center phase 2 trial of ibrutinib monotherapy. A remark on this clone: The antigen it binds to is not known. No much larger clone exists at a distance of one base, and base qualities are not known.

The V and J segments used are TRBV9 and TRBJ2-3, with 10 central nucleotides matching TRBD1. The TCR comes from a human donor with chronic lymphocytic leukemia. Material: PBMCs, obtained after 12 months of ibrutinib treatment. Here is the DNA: TGTGCCAGCAGCCCGACAGGGGGCCTCAATACGCAGTATTTT. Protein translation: CASSPTGGLNTQYF.